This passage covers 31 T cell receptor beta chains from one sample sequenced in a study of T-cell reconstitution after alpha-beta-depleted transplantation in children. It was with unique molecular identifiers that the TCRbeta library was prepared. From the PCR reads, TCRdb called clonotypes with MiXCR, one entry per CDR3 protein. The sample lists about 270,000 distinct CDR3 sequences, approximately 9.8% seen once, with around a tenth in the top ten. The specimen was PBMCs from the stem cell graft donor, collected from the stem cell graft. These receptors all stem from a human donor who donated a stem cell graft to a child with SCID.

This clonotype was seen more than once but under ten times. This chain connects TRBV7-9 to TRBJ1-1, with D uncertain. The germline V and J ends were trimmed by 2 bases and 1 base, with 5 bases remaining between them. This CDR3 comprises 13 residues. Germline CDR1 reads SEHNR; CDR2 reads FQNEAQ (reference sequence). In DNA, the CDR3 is TGTGCCAGCAGCTTATCGGCGAACACTGAAGCTTTCTTT. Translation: CASSLSANTEAFF.

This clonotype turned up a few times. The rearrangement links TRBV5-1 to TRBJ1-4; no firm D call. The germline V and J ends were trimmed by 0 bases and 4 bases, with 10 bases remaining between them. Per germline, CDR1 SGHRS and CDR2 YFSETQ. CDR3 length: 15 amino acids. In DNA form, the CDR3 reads TGCGCCAGCAGCTTGGTGCAGGCCCATAATGAAAAACTGTTTTTT. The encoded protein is CASSLVQAHNEKLFF.

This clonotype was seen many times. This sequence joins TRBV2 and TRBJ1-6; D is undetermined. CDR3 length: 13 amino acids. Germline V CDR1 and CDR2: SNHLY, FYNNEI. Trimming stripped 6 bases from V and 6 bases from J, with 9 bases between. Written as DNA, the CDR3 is TGTGCCAGCAGAGCACATCTTAATTCACCCCTCCACTTT. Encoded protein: CASRAHLNSPLHF.

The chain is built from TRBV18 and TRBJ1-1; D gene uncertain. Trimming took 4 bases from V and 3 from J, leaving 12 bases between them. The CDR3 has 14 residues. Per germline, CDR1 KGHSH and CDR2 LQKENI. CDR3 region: CASSRNTEDTEAFF. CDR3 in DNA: TGTGCCAGCTCACGGAATACAGAGGACACTGAAGCTTTCTTT.

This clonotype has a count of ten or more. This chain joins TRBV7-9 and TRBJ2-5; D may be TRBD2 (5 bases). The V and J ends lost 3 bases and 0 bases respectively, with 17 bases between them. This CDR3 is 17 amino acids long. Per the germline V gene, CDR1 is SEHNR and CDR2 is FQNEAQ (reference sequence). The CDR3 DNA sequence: TGTGCCAGCAGCTTCAGTAAACGAGCGGAGTACCAAGAGACCCAGTACTTC. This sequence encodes CASSFSKRAEYQETQYF. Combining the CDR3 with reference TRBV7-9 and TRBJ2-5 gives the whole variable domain DTGVSQNPRHKITKRGQNVTFRCDPISEHNRLYWYRQTLGQGPEFLTYFQNEAQLEKSRLLSDRFSAERPKGSFSTLEIQRTEQGDSAMYLCASSFSKRAEYQETQYFGPGTRLLVL.

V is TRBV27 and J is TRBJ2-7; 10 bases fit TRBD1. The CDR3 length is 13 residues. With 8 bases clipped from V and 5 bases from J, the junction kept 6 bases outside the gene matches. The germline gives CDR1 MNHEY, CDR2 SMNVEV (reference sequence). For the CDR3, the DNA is TGTGCCAGCGCCGGGACAGGGGCCCACGAGCAGTACTTC. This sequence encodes CASAGTGAHEQYF.

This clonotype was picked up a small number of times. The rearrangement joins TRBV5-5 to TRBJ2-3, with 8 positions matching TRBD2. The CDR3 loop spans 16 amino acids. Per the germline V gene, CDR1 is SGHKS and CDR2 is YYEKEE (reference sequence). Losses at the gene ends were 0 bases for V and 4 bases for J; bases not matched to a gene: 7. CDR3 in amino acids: CASSLAGSGAADTQYF. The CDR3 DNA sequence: TGTGCCAGCAGCTTGGCCGGTAGCGGGGCTGCAGATACGCAGTATTTT.

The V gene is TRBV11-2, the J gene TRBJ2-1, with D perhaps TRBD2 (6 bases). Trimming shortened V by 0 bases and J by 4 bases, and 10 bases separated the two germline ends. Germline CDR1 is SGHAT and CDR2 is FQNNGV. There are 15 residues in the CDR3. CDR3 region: CASSLDRAGYNEQFF. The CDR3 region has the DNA TGTGCCAGCAGCTTAGACAGGGCGGGGTACAATGAGCAGTTCTTC.

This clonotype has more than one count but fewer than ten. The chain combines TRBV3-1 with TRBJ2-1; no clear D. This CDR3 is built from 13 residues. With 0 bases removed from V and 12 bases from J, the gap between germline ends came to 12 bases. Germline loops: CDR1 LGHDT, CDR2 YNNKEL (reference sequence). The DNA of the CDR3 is TGTGCCAGCAGCCAAGATCATCGTGCTTGGCAGTTCTTC. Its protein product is CASSQDHRAWQFF.

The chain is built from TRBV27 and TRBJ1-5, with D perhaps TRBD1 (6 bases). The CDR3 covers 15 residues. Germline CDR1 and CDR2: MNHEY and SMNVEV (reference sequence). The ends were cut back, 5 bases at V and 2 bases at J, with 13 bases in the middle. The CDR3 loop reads CASSQGTPGNQPQHF. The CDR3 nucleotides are TGTGCCAGCAGTCAGGGGACGCCAGGCAATCAGCCCCAGCATTTT.

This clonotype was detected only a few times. The CDR3 loop reads CSASDYSNQPQHF. The CDR3 DNA sequence: TGCAGTGCAAGTGACTATAGCAATCAGCCCCAGCATTTT. The V and J genes are TRBV20-1 and TRBJ1-5; D is ambiguous. The germline gives CDR1 DFQATT, CDR2 SNEGSKA (reference sequence). Trimming removed 6 bases at V and 0 bases at J, with 9 bases between. The CDR3 totals 13 residues.

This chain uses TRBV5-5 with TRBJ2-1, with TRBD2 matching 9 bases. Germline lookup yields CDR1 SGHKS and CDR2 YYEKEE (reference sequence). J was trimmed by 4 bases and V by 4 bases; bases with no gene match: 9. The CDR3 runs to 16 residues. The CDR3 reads CASSREAGGLYNEQFF. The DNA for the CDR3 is TGTGCCAGCAGCCGAGAAGCGGGGGGTTTATACAATGAGCAGTTCTTC. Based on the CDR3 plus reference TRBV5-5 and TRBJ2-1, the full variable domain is DAGVTQSPTHLIKTRGQQVTLRCSPISGHKSVSWYQQVLGQGPQFIFQYYEKEERGRGNFPDRFSARQFPNYSSELNVNALLLGDSALYLCASSREAGGLYNEQFFGPGTRLTVL.

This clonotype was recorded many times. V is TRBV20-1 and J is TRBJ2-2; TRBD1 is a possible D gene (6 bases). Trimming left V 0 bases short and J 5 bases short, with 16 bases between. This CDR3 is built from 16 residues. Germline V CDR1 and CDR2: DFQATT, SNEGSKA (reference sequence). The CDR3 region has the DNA TGCAGTGCTAGAGATCCCACAGGGACCAGTACCGGGGAGCTGTTTTTT. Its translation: CSARDPTGTSTGELFF.

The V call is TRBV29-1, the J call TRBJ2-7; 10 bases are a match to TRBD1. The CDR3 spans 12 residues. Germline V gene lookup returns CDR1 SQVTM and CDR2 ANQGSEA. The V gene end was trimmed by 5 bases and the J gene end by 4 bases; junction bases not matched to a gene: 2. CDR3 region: CSVRGQGYEQYF. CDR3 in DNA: TGCAGCGTTAGGGGACAGGGGTACGAGCAGTACTTC.

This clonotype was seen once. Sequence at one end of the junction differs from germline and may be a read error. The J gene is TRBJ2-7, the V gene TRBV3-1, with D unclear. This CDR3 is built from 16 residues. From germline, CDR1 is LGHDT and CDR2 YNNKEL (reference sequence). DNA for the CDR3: TGTGCCAGCCGCCAAGATCCCTTCCCTAAGAGATACGAGCAGTACTTC. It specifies CASRQDPFPKRYEQYF.

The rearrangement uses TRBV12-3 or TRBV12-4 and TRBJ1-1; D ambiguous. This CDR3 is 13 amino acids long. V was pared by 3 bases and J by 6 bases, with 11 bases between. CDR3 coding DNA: TGTGCCAGCAGTTTCGCAGGTGGGGCTGAAGCTTTCTTT. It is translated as CASSFAGGAEAFF.

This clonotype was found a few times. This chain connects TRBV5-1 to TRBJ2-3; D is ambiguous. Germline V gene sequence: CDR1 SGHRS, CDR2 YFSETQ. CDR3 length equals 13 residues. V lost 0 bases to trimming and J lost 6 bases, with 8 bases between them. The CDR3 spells CASSLVVLDTQYF. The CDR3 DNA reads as TGCGCCAGCAGCTTGGTTGTCTTGGATACGCAGTATTTT.

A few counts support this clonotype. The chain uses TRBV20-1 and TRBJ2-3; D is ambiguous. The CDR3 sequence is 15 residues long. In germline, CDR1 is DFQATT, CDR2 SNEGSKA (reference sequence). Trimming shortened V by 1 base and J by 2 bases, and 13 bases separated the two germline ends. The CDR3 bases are TGCAGTGCTAGAGTTTTTGGCAGCTTCACAGATACGCAGTATTTT. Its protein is CSARVFGSFTDTQYF.

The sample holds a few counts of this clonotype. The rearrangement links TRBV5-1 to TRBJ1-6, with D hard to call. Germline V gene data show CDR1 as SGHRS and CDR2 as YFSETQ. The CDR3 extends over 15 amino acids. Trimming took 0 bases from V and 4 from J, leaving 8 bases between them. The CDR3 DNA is TGCGCCAGCAGCTTGGGGGGAATGTATAATTCACCCCTCCACTTT. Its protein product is CASSLGGMYNSPLHF.

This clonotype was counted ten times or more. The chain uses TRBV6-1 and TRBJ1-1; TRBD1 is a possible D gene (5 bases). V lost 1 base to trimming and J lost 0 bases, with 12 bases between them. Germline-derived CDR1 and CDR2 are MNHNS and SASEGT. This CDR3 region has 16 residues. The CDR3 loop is CASSEGRQILNTEAFF. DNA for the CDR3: TGTGCCAGCAGTGAAGGACGACAGATTTTGAACACTGAAGCTTTCTTT.

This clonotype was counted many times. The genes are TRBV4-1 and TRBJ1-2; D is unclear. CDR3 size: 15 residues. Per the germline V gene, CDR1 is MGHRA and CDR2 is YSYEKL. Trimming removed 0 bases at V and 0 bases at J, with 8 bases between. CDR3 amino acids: CASSQEGGSNYGYTF. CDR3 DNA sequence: TGCGCCAGCAGCCAAGAAGGTGGCTCTAACTATGGCTACACCTTC.

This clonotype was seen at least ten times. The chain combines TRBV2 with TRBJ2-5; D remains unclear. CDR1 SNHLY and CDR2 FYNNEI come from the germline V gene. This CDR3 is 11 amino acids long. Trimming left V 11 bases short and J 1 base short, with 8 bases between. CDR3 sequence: CAVWFQETQYF. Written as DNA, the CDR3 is TGTGCCGTGTGGTTCCAAGAGACCCAGTACTTC.

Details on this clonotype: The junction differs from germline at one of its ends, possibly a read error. The CDR3 is CSSSLLAGETQYF. The DNA for the CDR3 is TGTTCCAGCAGTTTGCTAGCGGGGGAGACCCAGTACTTC. The chain joins TRBV12-3 or TRBV12-4 to TRBJ2-5, with TRBD2 matching over 9 bases. CDR3 length equals 13 residues.

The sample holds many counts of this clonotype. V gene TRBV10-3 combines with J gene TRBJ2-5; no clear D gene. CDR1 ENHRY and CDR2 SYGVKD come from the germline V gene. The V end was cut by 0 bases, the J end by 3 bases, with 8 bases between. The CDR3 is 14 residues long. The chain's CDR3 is CAISESGTEETQYF. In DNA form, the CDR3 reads TGTGCCATCAGTGAGTCAGGCACAGAAGAGACCCAGTACTTC.

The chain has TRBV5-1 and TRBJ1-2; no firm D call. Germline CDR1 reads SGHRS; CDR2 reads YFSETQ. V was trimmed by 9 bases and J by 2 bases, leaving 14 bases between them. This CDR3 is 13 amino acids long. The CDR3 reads CATSIGENYGYTF. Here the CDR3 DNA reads TGCGCCACCTCCATCGGGGAAAACTATGGCTACACCTTC.

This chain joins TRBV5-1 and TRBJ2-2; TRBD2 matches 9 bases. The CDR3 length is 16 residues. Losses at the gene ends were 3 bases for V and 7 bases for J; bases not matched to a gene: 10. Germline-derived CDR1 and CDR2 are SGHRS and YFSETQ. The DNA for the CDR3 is TGCGCCAGCAGCTCGCTAGGGACTAGCAAGATCGGGGAGCTGTTTTTT. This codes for CASSSLGTSKIGELFF.

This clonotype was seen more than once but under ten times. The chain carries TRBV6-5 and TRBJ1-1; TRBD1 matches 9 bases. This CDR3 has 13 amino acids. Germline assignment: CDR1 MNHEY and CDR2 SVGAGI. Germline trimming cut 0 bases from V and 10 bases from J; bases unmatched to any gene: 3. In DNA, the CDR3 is TGTGCCAGCAGTTACTCGAGACAGGGGGGAGCTTTCTTT. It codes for CASSYSRQGGAFF.

CDR3 in DNA: TGCAGTGGCAGGGAGTCCTACGAGCAGTACTTC. Translated, it gives CSGRESYEQYF. J is TRBJ2-7 and V is TRBV20-1; tentatively, D is TRBD1 or TRBD2 (5 bases each). Germline V gene data show CDR1 as DFQATT and CDR2 as SNEGSKA (reference sequence). The ends were cut back, 7 bases at V and 1 base at J, with 8 bases in the middle. The CDR3 is made up of 11 amino acids.

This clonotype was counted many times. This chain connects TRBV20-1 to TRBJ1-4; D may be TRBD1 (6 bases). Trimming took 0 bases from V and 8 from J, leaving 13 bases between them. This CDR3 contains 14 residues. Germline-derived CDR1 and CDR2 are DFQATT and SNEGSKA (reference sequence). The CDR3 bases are TGCAGTGCTAGAGATAGGGGGGGGCTCGAAAAACTGTTTTTT. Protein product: CSARDRGGLEKLFF.

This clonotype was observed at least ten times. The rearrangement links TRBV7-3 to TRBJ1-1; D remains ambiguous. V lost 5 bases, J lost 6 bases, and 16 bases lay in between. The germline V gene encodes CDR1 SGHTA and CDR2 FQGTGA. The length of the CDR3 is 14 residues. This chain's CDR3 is CASSLNLISAEAFF. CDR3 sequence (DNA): TGTGCCAGCAGCCTTAATTTAATTTCTGCTGAAGCTTTCTTT.

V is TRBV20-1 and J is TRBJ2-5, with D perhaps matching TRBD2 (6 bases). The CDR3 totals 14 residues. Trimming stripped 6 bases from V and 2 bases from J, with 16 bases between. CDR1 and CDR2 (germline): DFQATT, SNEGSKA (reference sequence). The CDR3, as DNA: TGCAGTGCGGGTACTGCCGGGAGACAAGAGACCCAGTACTTC. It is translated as CSAGTAGRQETQYF.